The 8 T cell receptor beta chains given below trace back to one sample, sequenced in a study of blood T cell repertoires in COVID-19. Data came from immunoSEQ multiplex PCR; TCRdb stores just in-frame clones and leaves some out. The sample has 350,000 to 450,000 clones; 75% to 90% are singletons. The sequenced sample consisted of peripheral blood. These receptors originate from a young woman with acute or convalescent COVID-19.

The chain recombines TRBV7-9 with TRBJ2-1; 11 nucleotides agree with TRBD2. The CDR3 is 16 residues long. V shed 3 bases and J 7 bases; nucleotides not matched to a gene: 8. CDR1 and CDR2 (germline): SEHNR, FQNEAQ (reference sequence). The CDR3 DNA reads as TGTGCCAGCAGCTTCATAGCGGGAGGGCCAGAAAATGAGCAGTTCTTC. Its protein is CASSFIAGGPENEQFF.

The V call is TRBV30, the J call TRBJ1-2; no firm D call. There are 12 residues in the CDR3. CDR1 is GTSNPN, CDR2 SVGIG, per germline (reference sequence). V was cut by 1 base and J by 7 bases, with 10 bases left in between. The CDR3 region is CAWSGFIGGYTF. As DNA, the CDR3 is TGTGCCTGGAGTGGTTTCATCGGTGGCTACACCTTC.

The V and J genes are TRBV19 and TRBJ1-2; TRBD1 matches at 9 bases. Germline CDR1 is LNHDA and CDR2 is SQIVND (reference sequence). J was trimmed by 2 bases and V by 6 bases; bases with no gene match: 4. CDR3 length equals 14 residues. In DNA, the CDR3 is TGTGCCAGTAGGGGGACAGGGAAGAACTATGGCTACACCTTC. Its protein is CASRGTGKNYGYTF.

This chain joins TRBV7-8 and TRBJ2-7; tentatively, D is TRBD1 or TRBD2 (6 bases each). Trimming shortened V by 5 bases and J by 6 bases, and 23 bases separated the two germline ends. There are 16 residues in the CDR3. Germline CDR1 is SGHVS and CDR2 is FQNEAQ. CDR3 protein: CASSGGVQILGAEQYF. The CDR3 DNA is TGTGCCAGCAGCGGAGGGGTCCAGATCCTGGGGGCCGAGCAGTACTTC.

This clone was recorded at least ten times. The chain uses TRBV5-1 and TRBJ2-3; no reliable D call. Germline V gene lookup returns CDR1 SGHRS and CDR2 YFSETQ. V gave up 0 bases and J gave up 0 bases, with 8 bases separating them. This CDR3 has 15 residues. CDR3 protein: CASSLDRISTDTQYF. Here the CDR3 DNA reads TGCGCCAGCAGCTTGGATAGAATTAGCACAGATACGCAGTATTTT.

The gene calls are TRBV12-3 or TRBV12-4 and TRBJ1-1; the D is unclear. Between the trimmed V and J ends, which lost 3 bases and 5 bases, there was a span of 10 bases. The CDR3 loop spans 13 amino acids. CDR3 coding DNA: TGTGCCAGCAGTTTTGCCAAGCGTACTGAAGCTTTCTTT. Protein sequence: CASSFAKRTEAFF.

In its sample, this clone was seen once. The J gene is TRBJ1-4, the V gene TRBV13; TRBD1 agrees at 7 bases. Germline loops: CDR1 PRHDT, CDR2 FYEKMQ (reference sequence). This CDR3 comprises 15 residues. The junction had 2 bases not matched to a gene; V was cut back by 4 bases and J by 0 bases. CDR3 nucleotides: TGTGCCAGCAGCTCCGGGACAGCAACTAATGAAAAACTGTTTTTT. Translated: CASSSGTATNEKLFF.

This clone was detected once. The rearrangement joins TRBV30 to TRBJ2-7; no firm D call. Trimming cost V 1 base and J 2 bases, with 9 bases left between them. Germline values: CDR1 GTSNPN, CDR2 SVGIG (reference sequence). The CDR3 totals 13 residues. DNA of the CDR3: TGTGCCTGGAGTGGGCACCTTCCCTACGAGCAGTACTTC. Translating gives CAWSGHLPYEQYF.